The 24 T cell receptor beta chains reported below all come from one sample, sequenced in a study of OX40 agonist ivuxolimab in advanced cancers. TCRdb's table, derived via immunoSEQ multiplex PCR, lists solely in-frame clones and lacks some. The repertoire includes tens of thousands of clones, around 87% of them detected once, and under 1% sits in the top ten. The source material was CD4+ or CD8+ T cells sorted from blood, sampled in a trial of the OX40 agonist ivuxolimab. Receptors were obtained from an adult with an advanced solid tumor such as melanoma, head and neck, liver or kidney cancer.

The table lists this clone with a count of one. The J gene is TRBJ2-2, the V gene TRBV19; D is possibly TRBD2 (6 bases). The CDR3 length is 13 residues. V was clipped by 5 bases and J by 7 bases, with 11 bases between them. Germline CDR1 LNHDA, CDR2 SQIVND (reference sequence). CDR3 bases: TGTGCCAGTAGTTTGTGGGAGGTCGGGGAGCTGTTTTTT. Encoded protein: CASSLWEVGELFF.

This clone was counted once. The chain uses TRBV18 and TRBJ2-7; D might be TRBD1 (6 bases). The CDR3 totals 14 residues. CDR1 is KGHSH and CDR2 is LQKENI in the germline V gene. V gave up 6 bases and J gave up 2 bases, with 14 bases separating them. DNA for the CDR3: TGTGCCAGCTCCGACAGGTACTCTCCCTACGAGCAGTACTTC. It yields the protein CASSDRYSPYEQYF. Filled out from reference TRBV18 and TRBJ2-7, the complete variable domain reads NAGVMQNPRHLVRRRGQEARLRCSPMKGHSHVYWYRQLPEEGLKFMVYLQKENIIDESGMPKERFSAEFPKEGPSILRIQQVVRGDSAAYFCASSDRYSPYEQYFGPGTRLTVT.

The chain couples TRBV2 to TRBJ2-7, with D tentatively TRBD1 (7 bases). Trimming took 7 bases from V and 1 from J, leaving 11 bases between them. Germline V lookup: CDR1 SNHLY, CDR2 FYNNEI. The CDR3 sequence is 13 residues long. The chain's CDR3 is CASTGGQSYEQYF. CDR3 sequence (DNA): TGTGCCAGCACCGGGGGACAGTCCTACGAGCAGTACTTC.

The CDR3 spells CASSPRSGTVFVGANVLTF. In DNA form, the CDR3 reads TGTGCCAGCTCACCTAGGTCCGGGACAGTTTTCGTTGGGGCCAACGTCCTGACTTTC. This chain connects TRBV18 to TRBJ2-6; 7 bases are shared with TRBD1. The germline V gene has CDR1 KGHSH and CDR2 LQKENI. V lost 3 bases, J lost 3 bases, and 14 bases stayed unmatched. This CDR3 has 19 residues.

V gene TRBV5-6 combines with J gene TRBJ2-7; 7 nucleotides line up with TRBD2. Germline-derived CDR1 and CDR2 are SGHDT and YYEEEE. The CDR3 length is 14 residues. After removal of 2 bases from V and 1 base from J, the junction contained 3 bases not matched to a gene. The DNA of the CDR3 is TGTGCCAGCAGCTTTCGGACTAGATCCTACGAGCAGTACTTC. Translated, it gives CASSFRTRSYEQYF.

The table lists this clone with a count of one. This sequence joins TRBV6-1 and TRBJ1-5; 8 nucleotides agree with TRBD1. With V trimmed by 1 base and J by 2 bases, 13 bases remained unmatched. In germline, CDR1 is MNHNS, CDR2 SASEGT. The CDR3 is 19 residues long. CDR3 DNA: TGTGCCAGCAGTGAAGTCGGGACAGGACCTCTTCGGGGCAATCAGCCCCAGCATTTT. Encoded protein: CASSEVGTGPLRGNQPQHF.

The chain has TRBV19 and TRBJ2-2; weak D call: TRBD2 (5 bases). There are 16 residues in the CDR3. The germline V gene encodes CDR1 LNHDA and CDR2 SQIVND (reference sequence). Trimming removed 3 bases from V and 0 bases from J, with 11 bases in between. CDR3 DNA: TGTGCCAGTAGTATTATCGGGAACTCGAACACCGGGGAGCTGTTTTTT. Its protein product is CASSIIGNSNTGELFF.

The chain joins TRBV4-1 to TRBJ2-4; D is possibly TRBD2 (5 bases). Germline V gives CDR1 MGHRA, CDR2 YSYEKL. CDR3 length equals 17 residues. Trimming took 4 bases from V and 4 from J, leaving 20 bases between them. CDR3 sequence reads: CASSRTPTWRGKNIQYF. The CDR3 coding sequence is TGCGCCAGCAGCCGAACACCAACGTGGCGAGGGAAAAACATTCAGTACTTC.

The rearrangement links TRBV7-9 to TRBJ2-3; the D gene is possibly TRBD1 (6 bases). Germline values: CDR1 SEHNR, CDR2 FQNEAQ (reference sequence). Trimming shortened V by 4 bases and J by 1 base, and 9 bases separated the two germline ends. The CDR3 is 14 amino acids. The CDR3 nucleotides are TGTGCCAGCAGCTGGGCAGGGGGCACAGATACGCAGTATTTT. Translation gives CASSWAGGTDTQYF.

The chain is built from TRBV5-6 and TRBJ2-1; TRBD2 might be the D (6 bases). Germline V gene data show CDR1 as SGHDT and CDR2 as YYEEEE. With 2 bases removed from V and 0 bases from J, the gap between germline ends came to 6 bases. The CDR3 is 14 amino acids. CDR3 nucleotides: TGTGCCAGCAGCTTCGGGGGCTCCTACAATGAGCAGTTCTTC. It translates to CASSFGGSYNEQFF.

The chain couples TRBV28 to TRBJ1-3; 7 positions agree with TRBD1. CDR1 is MDHEN, CDR2 SYDVKM, per germline. The CDR3 extends over 15 amino acids. V lost 4 bases and J lost 0; bases outside the gene matches: 3. The CDR3: CASSSGQLSGNTIYF. For the CDR3, the DNA is TGTGCCAGCAGTTCGGGACAGCTCTCTGGAAACACCATATATTTT.

The rearrangement joins TRBV18 to TRBJ1-2, with 8 bases lining up with TRBD1. The CDR3 sequence is 14 residues long. Germline V gene sequence: CDR1 KGHSH, CDR2 LQKENI. Losses at the gene ends were 5 bases for V and 2 bases for J; bases not matched to a gene: 4. The CDR3 reads CASSLDRANYGYTF. The CDR3 nucleotides are TGTGCCAGCTCATTGGACAGGGCCAACTATGGCTACACCTTC. Complete variable domain (other parts from reference TRBV18 and TRBJ1-2): NAGVMQNPRHLVRRRGQEARLRCSPMKGHSHVYWYRQLPEEGLKFMVYLQKENIIDESGMPKERFSAEFPKEGPSILRIQQVVRGDSAAYFCASSLDRANYGYTFGSGTRLTVV.

V is TRBV11-3 and J is TRBJ2-3; weak D call: TRBD2 (6 bases). Germline V gene data show CDR1 as SGHNT and CDR2 as YENEEA. The CDR3 contains 16 residues. The V end was cut by 1 base, the J end by 6 bases, with 17 bases between. CDR3 sequence (DNA): TGTGCCAGCAGCTTAGCCCGGCCTCGGAGGGAGGATACGCAGTATTTT. Amino acid sequence: CASSLARPRREDTQYF.

Written as DNA, the CDR3 is TGTGCCAGCAGGTCGACCGAAATGTGGACAGATACGCAGTATTTT. Amino acid sequence: CASRSTEMWTDTQYF. The chain combines TRBV7-3 with TRBJ2-3; D unresolved. This CDR3 contains 15 residues. CDR1 and CDR2 (germline): SGHTA, FQGTGA. Deletions cut 6 bases from V and 3 bases from J, with 16 bases between.

This clone was seen just once. This chain joins TRBV2 and TRBJ2-5; 8 bases are a match to TRBD2. From germline, CDR1 is SNHLY and CDR2 FYNNEI. J was trimmed by 1 base and V by 7 bases; bases with no gene match: 5. There are 14 residues in the CDR3. The CDR3 region has the DNA TGTGCCAGCAAACCAGGGACTAGCCAAGAGACCCAGTACTTC. Amino acids: CASKPGTSQETQYF.

V and J are TRBV7-6 and TRBJ2-7; 13 bases map to TRBD2. J lost 4 bases, V lost 5 bases, and 17 bases had no gene match. Germline V lookup: CDR1 SGHVS, CDR2 FNYEAQ. This CDR3 spans 19 amino acids. The CDR3 protein is CASSPGLAGAPGMAYEQYF. In nucleotides, the CDR3 is TGTGCCAGCAGCCCCGGACTAGCGGGGGCGCCGGGGATGGCATACGAGCAGTACTTC.

The chain links TRBV2 to TRBJ1-2, with D unclear. The CDR3 sequence is 11 residues long. Germline lookup yields CDR1 SNHLY and CDR2 FYNNEI. The V end was cut by 11 bases, the J end by 0 bases, with 7 bases between. The CDR3 loop reads CASETNYGYTF. CDR3 coding DNA: TGTGCCTCCGAGACTAACTATGGCTACACCTTC.

This sequence joins TRBV18 and TRBJ2-2; a weak D match, TRBD2 (5 bases). Germline CDR1 and CDR2: KGHSH and LQKENI. Trimming cost V 3 bases and J 7 bases, with 12 bases left between them. CDR3 size: 14 residues. CDR3 amino acids: CASSPSSGIGELFF. The CDR3 DNA follows: TGTGCCAGCTCACCCTCCAGCGGCATCGGGGAGCTGTTTTTT. Variable domain in full (rest from reference TRBV18 and TRBJ2-2): NAGVMQNPRHLVRRRGQEARLRCSPMKGHSHVYWYRQLPEEGLKFMVYLQKENIIDESGMPKERFSAEFPKEGPSILRIQQVVRGDSAAYFCASSPSSGIGELFFGEGSRLTVL.

The table lists this clone with a count of one. V is TRBV7-3 and J is TRBJ2-1; D may match TRBD1 or TRBD2 (6 bases each). The CDR3 consists of 16 residues. Per germline, CDR1 SGHTA and CDR2 FQGTGA. Trimming took off 4 bases at V and 4 bases at J, with 17 bases between the two ends. The CDR3 here is CASSSPRGAGYNEQFF. The CDR3 region has the DNA TGTGCCAGCAGCTCCCCAAGGGGGGCGGGGTACAATGAGCAGTTCTTC.

The CDR3 reads CASRETGGGNVLTF. The CDR3 region has the DNA TGCGCCAGCAGGGAGACAGGGGGAGGCAACGTCCTGACTTTC. The rearrangement links TRBV10-2 to TRBJ2-6; 9 bases fit TRBD1. V was clipped by 6 bases and J by 9 bases; unmatched bases: 6. The CDR3 consists of 14 residues. Per germline, CDR1 WSHSY and CDR2 SAAADI.

This clone has a handful of counts. V is TRBV7-9 and J is TRBJ1-2; D is undetermined. CDR1 is SEHNR and CDR2 is FQNEAQ in the germline V gene (reference sequence). CDR3 size: 11 residues. With 5 bases removed from V and 8 bases from J, the gap between germline ends came to 9 bases. This CDR3 reads CASSPTIGYTF. In nucleotides, the CDR3 is TGTGCCAGCAGCCCAACAATCGGCTACACCTTC.

V and J are TRBV11-2 and TRBJ2-5, with a possible D match to TRBD2 (6 bases). Trimming shortened V by 1 base and J by 1 base, and 13 bases separated the two germline ends. The CDR3 is made up of 16 amino acids. Germline V lookup: CDR1 SGHAT, CDR2 FQNNGV. CDR3 protein: CASSLAPSAFQETQYF. CDR3 DNA: TGTGCCAGCAGCTTAGCTCCTAGCGCCTTCCAAGAGACCCAGTACTTC.

V is TRBV2 and J is TRBJ1-4; D perhaps matches TRBD1 (6 bases). The CDR3 is 14 amino acids. Trimming stripped 7 bases from V and 4 bases from J, with 13 bases between. Germline V gene sequence: CDR1 SNHLY, CDR2 FYNNEI. CDR3 bases: TGTGCCAGCATACGAGGGGGTTTTAATGAAAAACTGTTTTTT. Residues: CASIRGGFNEKLFF.

This clone occurred once. The V and J genes are TRBV6-6 and TRBJ1-2; D is unclear. In germline, CDR1 is MNHNY, CDR2 SVGAGI (reference sequence). Trimming left V 7 bases short and J 4 bases short, with 13 bases between. The CDR3 sequence is 13 residues long. As DNA, the CDR3 is TGTGCCAGCATCGCAGACACCCGCTATGGCTACACCTTC. Its translation is CASIADTRYGYTF.